This T cell receptor beta chain was recorded in a study of blood T cell repertoires in COVID-19. At the level of the study: Nucleic acid was either cDNA or gDNA, and it came from T cells, B-cell-depleted T cells, or PBMCs.

Original methodology: Estimation of nucleated cell counts relied on the amplification of reference gene primers. The table came from immunoSEQ multiplex PCR; TCRdb's copy has only in-frame clones and leaves some out. That table is the source of V, J and clone size, and D and trimming were worked out from the DNA. Of 350,000 to 450,000 clones in the sample, about 89% were seen once. This clonotype originated in a woman aged 40 to 50 with COVID-19, enrolled during active disease. Sequenced material: peripheral blood.

CDR3 bases: TGTGCCAGCTGTCACTCAGGGGGCGATGAGCAGTTCTTC. Translation: CASCHSGGDEQFF. This chain joins TRBV7-2 and TRBJ2-1, with 8 bases that match TRBD1. This CDR3 has 13 residues. Trimming removed 8 bases from V and 8 bases from J; junction bases left unmatched: 8. The germline V gene encodes CDR1 SGHTA and CDR2 FQGNSA.